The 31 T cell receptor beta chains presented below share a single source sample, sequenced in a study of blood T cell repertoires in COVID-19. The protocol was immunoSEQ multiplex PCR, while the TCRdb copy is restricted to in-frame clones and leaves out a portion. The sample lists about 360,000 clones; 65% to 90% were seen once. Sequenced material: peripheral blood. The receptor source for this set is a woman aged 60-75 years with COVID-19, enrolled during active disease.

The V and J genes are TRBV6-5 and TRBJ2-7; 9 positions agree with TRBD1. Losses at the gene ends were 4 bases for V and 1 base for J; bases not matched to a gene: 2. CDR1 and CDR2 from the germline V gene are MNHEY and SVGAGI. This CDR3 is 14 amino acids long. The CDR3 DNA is TGTGCCAGCAGTTTGGGACAGGGTTCCTACGAGCAGTACTTC. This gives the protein CASSLGQGSYEQYF.

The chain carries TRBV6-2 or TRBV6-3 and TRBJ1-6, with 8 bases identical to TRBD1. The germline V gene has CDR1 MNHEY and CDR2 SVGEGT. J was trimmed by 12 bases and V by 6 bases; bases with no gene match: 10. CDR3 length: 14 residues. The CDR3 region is CASSSGQGEGPLHF. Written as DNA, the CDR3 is TGTGCCAGCAGCTCAGGACAGGGTGAAGGACCCCTCCACTTT.

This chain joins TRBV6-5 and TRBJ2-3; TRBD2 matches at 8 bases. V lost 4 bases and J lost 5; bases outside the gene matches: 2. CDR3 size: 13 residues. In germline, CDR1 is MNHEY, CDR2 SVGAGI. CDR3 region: CASSFGGEDTQYF. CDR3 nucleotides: TGTGCCAGCAGTTTCGGGGGGGAAGATACGCAGTATTTT.

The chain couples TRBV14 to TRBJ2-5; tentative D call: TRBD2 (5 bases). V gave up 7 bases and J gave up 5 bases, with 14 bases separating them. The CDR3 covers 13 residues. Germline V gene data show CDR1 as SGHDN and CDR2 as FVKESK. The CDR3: CASTRRAGETQYF. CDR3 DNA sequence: TGTGCCAGCACGAGGCGGGCCGGGGAGACCCAGTACTTC.

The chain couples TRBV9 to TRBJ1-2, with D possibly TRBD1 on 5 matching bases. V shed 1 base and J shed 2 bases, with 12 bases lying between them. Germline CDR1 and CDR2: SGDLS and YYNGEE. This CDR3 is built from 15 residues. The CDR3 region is CASSVSGGGNYGYTF. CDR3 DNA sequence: TGTGCCAGCAGCGTATCCGGGGGAGGGAACTATGGCTACACCTTC. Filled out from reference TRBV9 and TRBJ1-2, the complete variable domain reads DSGVTQTPKHLITATGQRVTLRCSPRSGDLSVYWYQQSLDQGLQFLIQYYNGEERAKGNILERFSAQQFPDLHSELNLSSLELGDSALYFCASSVSGGGNYGYTFGSGTRLTVV.

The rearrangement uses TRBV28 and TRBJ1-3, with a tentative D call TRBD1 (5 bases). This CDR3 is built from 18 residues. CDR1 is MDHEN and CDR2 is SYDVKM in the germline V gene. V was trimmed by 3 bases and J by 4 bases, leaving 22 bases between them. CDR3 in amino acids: CASSFKGRVKVIGNTIYF. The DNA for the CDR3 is TGTGCCAGCAGTTTTAAGGGCAGGGTCAAGGTGATCGGAAACACCATATATTTT.

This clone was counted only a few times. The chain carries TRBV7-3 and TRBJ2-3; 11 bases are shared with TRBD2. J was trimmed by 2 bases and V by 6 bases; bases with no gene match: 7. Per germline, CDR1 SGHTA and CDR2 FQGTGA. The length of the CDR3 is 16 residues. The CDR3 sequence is CASRYLAGGPTDTQYF. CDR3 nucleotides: TGTGCCAGCAGATACCTAGCGGGGGGTCCCACAGATACGCAGTATTTT.

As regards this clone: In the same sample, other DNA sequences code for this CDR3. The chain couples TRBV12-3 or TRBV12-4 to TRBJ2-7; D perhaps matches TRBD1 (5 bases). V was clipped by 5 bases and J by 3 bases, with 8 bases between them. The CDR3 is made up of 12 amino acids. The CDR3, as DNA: TGTGCCAGCAGTCGTGACAGCTACGAGCAGTACTTC. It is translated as CASSRDSYEQYF.

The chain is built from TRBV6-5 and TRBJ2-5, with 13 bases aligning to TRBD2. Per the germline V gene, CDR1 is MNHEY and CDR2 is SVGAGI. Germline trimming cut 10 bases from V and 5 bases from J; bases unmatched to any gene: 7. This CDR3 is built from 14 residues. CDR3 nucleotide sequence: TGTGCCATCGCACTAGCGGGGGGGTCGGAGACCCAGTACTTC. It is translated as CAIALAGGSETQYF.

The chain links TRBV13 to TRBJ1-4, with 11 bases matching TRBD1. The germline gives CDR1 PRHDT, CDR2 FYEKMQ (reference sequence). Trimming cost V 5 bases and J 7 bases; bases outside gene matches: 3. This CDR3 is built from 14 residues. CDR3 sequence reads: CASSPGQGGEKLFF. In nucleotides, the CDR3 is TGTGCCAGCAGCCCGGGACAGGGGGGTGAAAAACTGTTTTTT. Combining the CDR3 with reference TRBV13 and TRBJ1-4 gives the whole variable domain AAGVIQSPRHLIKEKRETATLKCYPIPRHDTVYWYQQGPGQDPQFLISFYEKMQSDKGSIPDRFSAQQFSDYHSELNMSSLELGDSALYFCASSPGQGGEKLFFGSGTQLSVL.

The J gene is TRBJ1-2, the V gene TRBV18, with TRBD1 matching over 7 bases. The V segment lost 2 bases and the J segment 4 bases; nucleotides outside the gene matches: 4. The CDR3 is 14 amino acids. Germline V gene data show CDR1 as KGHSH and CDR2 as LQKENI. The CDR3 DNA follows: TGTGCCAGCTCACCAAAAGGGGGCAGCTATGGCTACACCTTC. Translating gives CASSPKGGSYGYTF. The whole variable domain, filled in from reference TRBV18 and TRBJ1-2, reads NAGVMQNPRHLVRRRGQEARLRCSPMKGHSHVYWYRQLPEEGLKFMVYLQKENIIDESGMPKERFSAEFPKEGPSILRIQQVVRGDSAAYFCASSPKGGSYGYTFGSGTRLTVV.

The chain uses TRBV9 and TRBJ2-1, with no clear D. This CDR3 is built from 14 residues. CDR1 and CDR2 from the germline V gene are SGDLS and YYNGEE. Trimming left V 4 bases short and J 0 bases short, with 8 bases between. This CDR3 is CASSLASSYNEQFF. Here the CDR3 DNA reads TGTGCCAGCAGCCTCGCCAGCTCCTACAATGAGCAGTTCTTC.

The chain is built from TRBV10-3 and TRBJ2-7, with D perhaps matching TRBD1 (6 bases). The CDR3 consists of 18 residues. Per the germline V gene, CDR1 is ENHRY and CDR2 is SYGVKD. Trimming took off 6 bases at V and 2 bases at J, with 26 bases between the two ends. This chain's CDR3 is CAIRAVTDSSGHTYEQYF. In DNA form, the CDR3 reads TGTGCCATCAGGGCCGTTACGGACAGTTCTGGTCATACCTACGAGCAGTACTTC.

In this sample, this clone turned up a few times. The CDR3 loop reads CASSALAGAYNEQFF. CDR3 bases: TGTGCCAGCAGCGCACTAGCGGGGGCCTACAATGAGCAGTTCTTC. The chain employs TRBV6-5 and TRBJ2-1; 11 bases align to TRBD2. The CDR3 consists of 15 residues. V trimming: 6 bases; J trimming: 2 bases; junction bases outside the gene matches: 3. CDR1 and CDR2 from the germline V gene are MNHEY and SVGAGI.

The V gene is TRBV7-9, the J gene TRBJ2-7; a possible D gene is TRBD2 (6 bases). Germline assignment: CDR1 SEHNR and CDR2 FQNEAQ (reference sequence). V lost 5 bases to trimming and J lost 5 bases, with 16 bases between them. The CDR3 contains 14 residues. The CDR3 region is CASSPPQRAHEQYF. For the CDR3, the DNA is TGTGCCAGCAGCCCCCCCCAGCGGGCCCACGAGCAGTACTTC.

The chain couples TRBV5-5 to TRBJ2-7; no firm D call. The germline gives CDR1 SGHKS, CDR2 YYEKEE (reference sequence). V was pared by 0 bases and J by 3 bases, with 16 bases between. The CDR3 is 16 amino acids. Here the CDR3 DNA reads TGTGCCAGCAGCTTGGCACACCAGACTGATTTCTACGAGCAGTACTTC. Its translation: CASSLAHQTDFYEQYF.

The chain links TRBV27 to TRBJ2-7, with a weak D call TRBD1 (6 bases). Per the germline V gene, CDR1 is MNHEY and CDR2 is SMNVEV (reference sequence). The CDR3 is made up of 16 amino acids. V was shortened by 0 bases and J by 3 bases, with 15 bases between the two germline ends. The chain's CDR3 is CASSLSGAQKLYEQYF. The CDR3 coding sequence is TGTGCCAGCAGTTTATCGGGGGCACAGAAACTCTACGAGCAGTACTTC.

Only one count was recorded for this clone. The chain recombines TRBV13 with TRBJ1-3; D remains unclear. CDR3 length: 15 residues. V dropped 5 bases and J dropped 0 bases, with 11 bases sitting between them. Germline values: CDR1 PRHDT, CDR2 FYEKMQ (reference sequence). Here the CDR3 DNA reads TGTGCCAGCAGCCCGGGGTTCCTCTCTGGAAACACCATATATTTT. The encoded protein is CASSPGFLSGNTIYF.

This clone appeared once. This CDR3 reads CASSVGDSYNEQFF. CDR3 in DNA: TGTGCCAGCAGCGTAGGGGACAGCTACAATGAGCAGTTCTTC. This rearrangement joins TRBV9 to TRBJ2-1, with 7 bases fitting TRBD1. J was trimmed by 3 bases and V by 0 bases; bases with no gene match: 0. The germline gives CDR1 SGDLS, CDR2 YYNGEE. CDR3 length: 14 residues.

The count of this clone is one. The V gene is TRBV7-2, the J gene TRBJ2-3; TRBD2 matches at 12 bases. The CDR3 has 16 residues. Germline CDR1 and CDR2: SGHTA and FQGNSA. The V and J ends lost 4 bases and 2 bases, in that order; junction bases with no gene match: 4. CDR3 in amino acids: CASSSSGGAPTDTQYF. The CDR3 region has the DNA TGTGCCAGCAGCTCTAGCGGGGGGGCCCCCACAGATACGCAGTATTTT.

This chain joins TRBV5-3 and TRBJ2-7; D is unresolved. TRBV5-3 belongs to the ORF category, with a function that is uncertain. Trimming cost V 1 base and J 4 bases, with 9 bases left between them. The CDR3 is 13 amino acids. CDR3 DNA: TGTGCCAGAAGCTTGCAATTGAGGTACGAGCAGTACTTC. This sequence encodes CARSLQLRYEQYF.

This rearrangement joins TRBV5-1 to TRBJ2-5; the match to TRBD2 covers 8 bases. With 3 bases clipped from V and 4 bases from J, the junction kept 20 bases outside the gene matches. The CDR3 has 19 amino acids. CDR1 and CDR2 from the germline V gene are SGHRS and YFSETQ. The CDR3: CASSSRGGPSSSRLETQYF. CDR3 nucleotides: TGCGCCAGCAGCTCACGGGGGGGCCCCTCTAGTAGTCGGCTAGAGACCCAGTACTTC.

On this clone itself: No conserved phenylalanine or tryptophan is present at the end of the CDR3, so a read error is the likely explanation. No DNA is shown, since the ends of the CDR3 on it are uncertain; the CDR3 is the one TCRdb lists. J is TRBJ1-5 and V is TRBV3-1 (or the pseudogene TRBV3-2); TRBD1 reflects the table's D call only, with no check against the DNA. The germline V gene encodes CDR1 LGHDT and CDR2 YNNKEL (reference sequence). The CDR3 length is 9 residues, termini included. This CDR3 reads CASSQADRR.

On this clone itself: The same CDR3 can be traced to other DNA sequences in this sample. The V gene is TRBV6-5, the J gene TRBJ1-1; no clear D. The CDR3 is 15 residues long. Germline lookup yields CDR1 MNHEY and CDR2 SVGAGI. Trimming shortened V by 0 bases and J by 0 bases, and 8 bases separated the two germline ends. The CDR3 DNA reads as TGTGCCAGCAGTTACTCCCCGGGATTGAACACTGAAGCTTTCTTT. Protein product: CASSYSPGLNTEAFF.

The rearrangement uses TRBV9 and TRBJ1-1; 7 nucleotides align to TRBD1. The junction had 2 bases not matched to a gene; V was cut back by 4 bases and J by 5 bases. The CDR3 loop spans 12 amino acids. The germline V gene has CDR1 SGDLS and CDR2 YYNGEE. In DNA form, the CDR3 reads TGTGCCAGCAGCTCAGGGGGGACTGAAGCTTTCTTT. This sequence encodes CASSSGGTEAFF.

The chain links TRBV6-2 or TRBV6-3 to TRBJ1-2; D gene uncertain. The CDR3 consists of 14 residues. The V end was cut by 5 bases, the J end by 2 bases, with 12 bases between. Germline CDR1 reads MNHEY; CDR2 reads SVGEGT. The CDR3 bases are TGTGCCAGCAGTGTTATCCCCCTCAACTATGGCTACACCTTC. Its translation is CASSVIPLNYGYTF.

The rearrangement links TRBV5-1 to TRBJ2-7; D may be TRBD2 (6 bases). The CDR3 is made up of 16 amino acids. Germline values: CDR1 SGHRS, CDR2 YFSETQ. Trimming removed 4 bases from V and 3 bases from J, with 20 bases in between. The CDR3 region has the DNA TGCGCCAGCAGCGGGGCGGGCGGGGCGCCACTCTACGAGCAGTACTTC. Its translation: CASSGAGGAPLYEQYF.

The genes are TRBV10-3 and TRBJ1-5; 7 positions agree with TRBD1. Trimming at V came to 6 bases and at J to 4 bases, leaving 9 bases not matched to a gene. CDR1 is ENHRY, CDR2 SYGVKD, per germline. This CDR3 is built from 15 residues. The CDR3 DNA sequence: TGTGCCATCAGCGAAACAGGGGTCGGGAATCAGCCCCAGCATTTT. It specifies CAISETGVGNQPQHF.

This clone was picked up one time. CDR3 nucleotide sequence: TGTGCCAGCAGTTCTCCGTCTCAGGGTAGGCGCAATCAGCCCCAGCATTTT. Protein product: CASSSPSQGRRNQPQHF. This rearrangement joins TRBV6-2 or TRBV6-3 to TRBJ1-5; D is perhaps TRBD1 (5 bases). Germline values: CDR1 MNHEY, CDR2 SVGEGT. V was clipped by 4 bases and J by 2 bases, with 18 bases between them. This CDR3 spans 17 amino acids.

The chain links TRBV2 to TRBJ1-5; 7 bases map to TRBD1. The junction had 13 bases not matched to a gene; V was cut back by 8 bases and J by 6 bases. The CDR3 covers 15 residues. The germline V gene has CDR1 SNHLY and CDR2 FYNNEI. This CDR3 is CASCKQGGLGQPQHF. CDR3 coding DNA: TGTGCCAGCTGTAAGCAGGGGGGTCTCGGTCAGCCCCAGCATTTT. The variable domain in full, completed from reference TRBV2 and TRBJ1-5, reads EPEVTQTPSHQVTQMGQEVILRCVPISNHLYFYWYRQILGQKVEFLVSFYNNEISEKSEIFDDQFSVERPDGSNFTLKIRSTKLEDSAMYFCASCKQGGLGQPQHFGDGTRLSIL.

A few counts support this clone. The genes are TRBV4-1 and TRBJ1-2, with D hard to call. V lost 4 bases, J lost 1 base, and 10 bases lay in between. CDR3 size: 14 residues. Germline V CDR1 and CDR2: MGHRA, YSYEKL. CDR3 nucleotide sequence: TGCGCCAGCAGCCCCCAGGAAGATAACTATGGCTACACCTTC. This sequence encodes CASSPQEDNYGYTF.